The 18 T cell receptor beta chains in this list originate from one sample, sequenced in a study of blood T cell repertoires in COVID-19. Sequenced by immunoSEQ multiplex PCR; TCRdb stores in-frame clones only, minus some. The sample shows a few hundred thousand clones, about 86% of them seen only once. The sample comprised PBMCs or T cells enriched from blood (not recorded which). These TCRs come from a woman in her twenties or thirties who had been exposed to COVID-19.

CDR3 sequence reads: CASTYSHRPGSSYEQYF. The CDR3 DNA sequence: TGTGCCAGCACCTACTCACACAGGCCAGGCAGCTCCTACGAGCAGTACTTC. The chain links TRBV21-1 to TRBJ2-7; the table's TRBD1 call for D was not verified on the DNA. TRBV21-1 is shown as a pseudogene. The CDR3 extends over 17 amino acids.

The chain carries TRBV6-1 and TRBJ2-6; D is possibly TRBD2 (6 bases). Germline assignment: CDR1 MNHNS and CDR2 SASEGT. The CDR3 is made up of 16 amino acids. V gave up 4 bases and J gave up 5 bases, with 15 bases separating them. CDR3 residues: CASSAGDGFWANVLTF. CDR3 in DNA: TGTGCCAGCAGTGCGGGGGATGGGTTCTGGGCCAACGTCCTGACTTTC.

DNA for the CDR3: TGTGCCAGCAGCGTAGAACCCGGACAGCTCGGGCCCTACGAGCAGTACTTC. Residues: CASSVEPGQLGPYEQYF. J is TRBJ2-7 and V is TRBV9, with a possible D match to TRBD1 (6 bases). The CDR3 is 17 amino acids. V lost 0 bases, J lost 2 bases, and 18 bases lay in between. Germline assignment: CDR1 SGDLS and CDR2 YYNGEE.

CDR3 residues: CASSVEGVYGYTF. The CDR3 DNA reads TGTGCCAGCAGCGTAGAGGGGGTGTATGGCTACACCTTC. The rearrangement uses TRBV9 and TRBJ1-2; tentatively, D is TRBD1 (6 bases). Per germline, CDR1 SGDLS and CDR2 YYNGEE. This CDR3 comprises 13 residues. The V end lost 0 bases, the J end lost 5 bases, and 8 bases lay between the germline ends.

The CDR3 loop reads CASSIARGNNQPQHF. The CDR3, as DNA: TGTGCCAGTAGTATAGCCAGGGGGAATAATCAGCCCCAGCATTTT. This sequence joins TRBV19 and TRBJ1-5; TRBD1 matches at 7 bases. The CDR3 has 15 residues. V lost 1 base and J lost 4; bases outside the gene matches: 4. Germline V gene lookup returns CDR1 LNHDA and CDR2 SQIVND (reference sequence).

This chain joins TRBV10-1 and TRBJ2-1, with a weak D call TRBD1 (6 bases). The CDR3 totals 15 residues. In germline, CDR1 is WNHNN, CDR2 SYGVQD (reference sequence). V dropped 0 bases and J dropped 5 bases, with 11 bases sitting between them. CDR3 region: CASSESQGIDNEQFF. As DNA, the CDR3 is TGCGCCAGCAGTGAGTCTCAGGGGATCGACAATGAGCAGTTCTTC.

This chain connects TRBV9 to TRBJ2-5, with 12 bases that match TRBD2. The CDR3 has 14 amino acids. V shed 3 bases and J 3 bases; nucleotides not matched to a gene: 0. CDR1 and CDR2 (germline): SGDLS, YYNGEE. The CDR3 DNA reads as TGTGCCAGCAGCGCTAGCGGGGGGGAAGAGACCCAGTACTTC. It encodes CASSASGGEETQYF.

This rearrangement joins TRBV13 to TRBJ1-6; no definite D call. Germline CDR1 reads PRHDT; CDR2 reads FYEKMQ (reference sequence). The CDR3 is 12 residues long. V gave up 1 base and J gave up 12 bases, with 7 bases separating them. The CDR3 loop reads CASSLVAGPLHF. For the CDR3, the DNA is TGTGCCAGCAGCTTAGTCGCAGGACCCCTCCACTTT. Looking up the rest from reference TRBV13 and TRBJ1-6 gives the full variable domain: AAGVIQSPRHLIKEKRETATLKCYPIPRHDTVYWYQQGPGQDPQFLISFYEKMQSDKGSIPDRFSAQQFSDYHSELNMSSLELGDSALYFCASSLVAGPLHFGNGTRLTVT.

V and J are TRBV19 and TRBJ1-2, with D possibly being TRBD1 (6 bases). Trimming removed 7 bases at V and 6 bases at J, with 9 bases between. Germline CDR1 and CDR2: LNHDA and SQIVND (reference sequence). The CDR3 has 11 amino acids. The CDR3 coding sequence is TGTGCCAGTATTAAGGGGGATGGCTACACCTTC. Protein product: CASIKGDGYTF.

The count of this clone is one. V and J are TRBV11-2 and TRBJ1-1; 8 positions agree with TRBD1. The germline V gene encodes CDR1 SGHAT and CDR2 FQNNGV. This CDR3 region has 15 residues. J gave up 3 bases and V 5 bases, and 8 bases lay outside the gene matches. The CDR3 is CASSTTGGGYTEAFF. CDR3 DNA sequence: TGTGCCAGCAGCACTACAGGGGGAGGATACACTGAAGCTTTCTTT.

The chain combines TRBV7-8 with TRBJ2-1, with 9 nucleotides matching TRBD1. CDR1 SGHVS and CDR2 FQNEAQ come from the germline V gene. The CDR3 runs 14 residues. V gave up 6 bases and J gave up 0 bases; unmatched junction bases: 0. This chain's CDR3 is CASRGQGSYNEQFF. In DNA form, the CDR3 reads TGTGCCAGCAGGGGACAGGGCTCCTACAATGAGCAGTTCTTC.

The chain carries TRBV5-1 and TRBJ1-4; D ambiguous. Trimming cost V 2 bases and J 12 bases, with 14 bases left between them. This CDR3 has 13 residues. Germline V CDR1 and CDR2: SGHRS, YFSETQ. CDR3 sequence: CASSFDAEGQLFF. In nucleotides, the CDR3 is TGCGCCAGCAGCTTCGACGCGGAGGGTCAACTGTTTTTT.

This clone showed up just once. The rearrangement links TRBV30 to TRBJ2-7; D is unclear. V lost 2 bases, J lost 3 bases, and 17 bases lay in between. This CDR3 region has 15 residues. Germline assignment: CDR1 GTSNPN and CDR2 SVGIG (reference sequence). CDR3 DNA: TGTGCCTGGAGTTGGGTACCCGGGTCGGGCTACGAGCAGTACTTC. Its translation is CAWSWVPGSGYEQYF.

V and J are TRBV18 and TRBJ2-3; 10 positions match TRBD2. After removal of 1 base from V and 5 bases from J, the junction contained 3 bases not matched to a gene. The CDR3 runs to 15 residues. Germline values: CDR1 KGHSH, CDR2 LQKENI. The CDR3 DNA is TGTGCCAGCTCACCACAACTAGCGGGGCGAGATACGCAGTATTTT. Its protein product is CASSPQLAGRDTQYF.

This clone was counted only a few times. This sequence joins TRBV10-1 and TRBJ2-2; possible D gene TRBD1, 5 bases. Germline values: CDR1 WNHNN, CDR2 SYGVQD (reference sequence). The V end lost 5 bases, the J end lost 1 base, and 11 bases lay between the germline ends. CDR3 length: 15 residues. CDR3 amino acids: CASSQMQGNTGELFF. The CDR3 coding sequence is TGCGCCAGCAGTCAGATGCAGGGGAACACCGGGGAGCTGTTTTTT.

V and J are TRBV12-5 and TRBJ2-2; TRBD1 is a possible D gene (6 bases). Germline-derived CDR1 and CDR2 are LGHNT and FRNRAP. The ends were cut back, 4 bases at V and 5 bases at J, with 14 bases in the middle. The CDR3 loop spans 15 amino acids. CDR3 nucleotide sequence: TGTGCTAGTGGTTACTGGGGGCCTTTTACCGGGGAGCTGTTTTTT. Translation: CASGYWGPFTGELFF.

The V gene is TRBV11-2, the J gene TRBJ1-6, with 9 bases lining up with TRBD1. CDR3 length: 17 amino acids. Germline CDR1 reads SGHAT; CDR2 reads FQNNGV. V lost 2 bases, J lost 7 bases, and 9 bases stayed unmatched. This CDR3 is CASSLLGQGAINSPLHF. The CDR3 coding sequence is TGTGCCAGCAGCTTATTGGGACAGGGAGCGATAAATTCACCCCTCCACTTT.

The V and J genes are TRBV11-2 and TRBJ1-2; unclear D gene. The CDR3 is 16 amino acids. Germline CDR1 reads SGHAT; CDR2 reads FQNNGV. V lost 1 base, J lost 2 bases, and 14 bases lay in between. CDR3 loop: CASSLGGSATNYGYTF. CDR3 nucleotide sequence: TGTGCCAGCAGCTTAGGAGGTAGCGCTACGAACTATGGCTACACCTTC.